This paragraph reports one T cell receptor (beta chain). As yet, its antigen is unknown. This entry belongs to a study of T cell responses to AZD1222 COVID-19 vaccine. The study, taken as a whole, reports: Donors, mostly white British, included more females; clonal diversity was possibly underestimated. Only after the peak T cell response were repertoires sampled. Regions left unmutated in variants are reportedly the target of nearly half of spike-specific TCRs.

Data came from immunoSEQ multiplex PCR; TCRdb stores just in-frame clones and leaves some out. The data contain 100,000 to 150,000 clones, around nine tenths of them singletons. J lost 2 bases, V lost 2 bases, and 7 bases had no gene match. This CDR3 has 16 residues. Germline CDR1 reads SGHRS; CDR2 reads YFSETQ. The input for sequencing was peripheral blood, taken on day 0 of AZD1222 vaccination. The V gene is TRBV5-1, the J gene TRBJ2-5; 9 nucleotides match TRBD2. This sequence originates from an adult in good health. CDR3 nucleotide sequence: TGCGCCAGCAGCTTCCTTATAGCGGGGGAACAAGAGACCCAGTACTTC. It translates to CASSFLIAGEQETQYF. Based on the CDR3 plus reference TRBV5-1 and TRBJ2-5, the full variable domain is KAGVTQTPRYLIKTRGQQVTLSCSPISGHRSVSWYQQTPGQGLQFLFEYFSETQRNKGNFPGRFSGRQFSNSRSEMNVSTLELGDSALYLCASSFLIAGEQETQYFGPGTRLLVL.